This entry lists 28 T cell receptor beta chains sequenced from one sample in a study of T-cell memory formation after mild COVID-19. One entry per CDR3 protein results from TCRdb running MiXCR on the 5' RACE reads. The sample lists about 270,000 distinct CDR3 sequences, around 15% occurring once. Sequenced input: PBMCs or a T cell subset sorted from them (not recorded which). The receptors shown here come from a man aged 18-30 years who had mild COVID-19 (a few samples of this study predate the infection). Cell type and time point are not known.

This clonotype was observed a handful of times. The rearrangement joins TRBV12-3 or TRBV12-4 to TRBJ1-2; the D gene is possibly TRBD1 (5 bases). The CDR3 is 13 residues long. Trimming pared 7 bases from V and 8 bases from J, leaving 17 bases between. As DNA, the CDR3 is TGTGCCAGCATCCAGAGTCCAGGGTACGGCTACACCTTC. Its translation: CASIQSPGYGYTF.

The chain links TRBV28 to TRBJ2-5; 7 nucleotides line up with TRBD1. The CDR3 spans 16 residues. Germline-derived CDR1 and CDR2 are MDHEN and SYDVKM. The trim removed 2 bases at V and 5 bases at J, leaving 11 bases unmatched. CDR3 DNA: TGTGCCAGCAGTTTACTTCCGGGACAGCAGGGTGAGACCCAGTACTTC. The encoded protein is CASSLLPGQQGETQYF.

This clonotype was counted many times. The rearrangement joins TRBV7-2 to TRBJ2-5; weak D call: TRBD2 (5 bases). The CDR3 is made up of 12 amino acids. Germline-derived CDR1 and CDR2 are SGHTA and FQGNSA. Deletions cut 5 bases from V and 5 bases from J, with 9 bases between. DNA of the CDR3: TGTGCCAGCAGCCGCCCGGGGGAGACCCAGTACTTC. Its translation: CASSRPGETQYF.

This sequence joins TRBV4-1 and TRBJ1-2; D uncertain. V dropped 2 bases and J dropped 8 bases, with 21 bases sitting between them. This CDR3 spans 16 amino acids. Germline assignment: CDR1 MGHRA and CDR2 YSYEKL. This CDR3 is CASSQRLIVVGHGYTF. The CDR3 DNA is TGCGCCAGCAGCCAACGACTGATCGTGGTTGGTCACGGCTACACCTTC.

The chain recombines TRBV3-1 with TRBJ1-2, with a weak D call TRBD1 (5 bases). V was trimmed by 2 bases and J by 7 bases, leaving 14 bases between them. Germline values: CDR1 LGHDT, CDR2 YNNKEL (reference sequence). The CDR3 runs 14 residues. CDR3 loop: CASSQFQGVGGYTF. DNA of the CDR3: TGTGCCAGCAGCCAATTTCAGGGAGTCGGTGGCTACACCTTC.

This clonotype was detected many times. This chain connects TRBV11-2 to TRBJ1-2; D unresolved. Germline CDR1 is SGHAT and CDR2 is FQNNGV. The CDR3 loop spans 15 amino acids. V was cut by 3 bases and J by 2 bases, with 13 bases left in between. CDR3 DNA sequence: TGTGCCAGCAGCTTTGCAGGAACCAGCAACTATGGCTACACCTTC. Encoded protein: CASSFAGTSNYGYTF.

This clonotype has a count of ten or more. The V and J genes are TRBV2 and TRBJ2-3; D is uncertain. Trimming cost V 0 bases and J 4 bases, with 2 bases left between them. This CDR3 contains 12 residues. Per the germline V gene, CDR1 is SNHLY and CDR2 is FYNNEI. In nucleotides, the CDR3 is TGTGCCAGCAGTGAAGCGTCAGATACGCAGTATTTT. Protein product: CASSEASDTQYF. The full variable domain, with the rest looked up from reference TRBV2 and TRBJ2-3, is EPEVTQTPSHQVTQMGQEVILRCVPISNHLYFYWYRQILGQKVEFLVSFYNNEISEKSEIFDDQFSVERPDGSNFTLKIRSTKLEDSAMYFCASSEASDTQYFGPGTRLTVL.

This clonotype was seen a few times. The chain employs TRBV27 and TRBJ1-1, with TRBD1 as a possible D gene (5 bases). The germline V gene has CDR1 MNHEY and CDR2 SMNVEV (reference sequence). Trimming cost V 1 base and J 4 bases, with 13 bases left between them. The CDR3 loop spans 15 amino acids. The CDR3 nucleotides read TGTGCCAGCAGTTTATTCGGGGGTATGGGCACTGAAGCTTTCTTT. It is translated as CASSLFGGMGTEAFF.

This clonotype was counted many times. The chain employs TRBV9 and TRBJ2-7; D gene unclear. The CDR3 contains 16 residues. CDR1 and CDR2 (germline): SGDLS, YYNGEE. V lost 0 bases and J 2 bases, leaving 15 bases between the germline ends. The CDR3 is CASSVVITAPPYEQYF. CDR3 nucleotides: TGTGCCAGCAGCGTAGTAATAACAGCACCCCCCTACGAGCAGTACTTC.

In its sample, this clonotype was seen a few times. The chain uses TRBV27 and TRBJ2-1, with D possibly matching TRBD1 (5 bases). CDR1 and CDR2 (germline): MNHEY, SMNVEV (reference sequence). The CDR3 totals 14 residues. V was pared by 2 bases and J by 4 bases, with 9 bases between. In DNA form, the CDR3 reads TGTGCCAGCAGTTTAGGACATATTTACAATGAGCAGTTCTTC. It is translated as CASSLGHIYNEQFF.

CDR3 nucleotide sequence: TGTGCCAGCAGCTCGCTGACTCACTCCTACGAGCAGTACGTC. This codes for CASSSLTHSYEQYV. The chain uses TRBV5-6 and TRBJ2-7; D gene uncertain. Between the trimmed V and J ends, which lost 3 bases and 0 bases, there was a span of 10 bases. The germline CDR1 and CDR2 sequences are SGHDT and YYEEEE. The CDR3 runs to 14 residues.

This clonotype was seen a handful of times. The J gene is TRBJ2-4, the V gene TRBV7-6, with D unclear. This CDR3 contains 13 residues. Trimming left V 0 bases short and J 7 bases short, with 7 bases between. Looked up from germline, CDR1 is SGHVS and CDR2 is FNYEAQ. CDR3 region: CASSLALENIQYF. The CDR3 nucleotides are TGTGCCAGCAGCTTAGCCCTAGAGAACATTCAGTACTTC.

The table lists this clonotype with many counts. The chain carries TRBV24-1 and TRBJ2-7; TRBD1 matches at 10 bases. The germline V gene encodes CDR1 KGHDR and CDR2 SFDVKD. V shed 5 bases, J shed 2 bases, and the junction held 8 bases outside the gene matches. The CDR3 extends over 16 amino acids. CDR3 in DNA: TGTGCCACCAGTGTATCCTTGGGACAGGGGACCTACGAGCAGTACGTC. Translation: CATSVSLGQGTYEQYV.

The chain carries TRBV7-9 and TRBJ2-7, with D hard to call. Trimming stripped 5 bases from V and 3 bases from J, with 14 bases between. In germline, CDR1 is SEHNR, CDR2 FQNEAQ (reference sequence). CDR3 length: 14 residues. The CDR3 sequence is CASSPYYPFYEQYF. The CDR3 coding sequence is TGTGCCAGCAGCCCGTACTACCCCTTCTACGAGCAGTACTTC. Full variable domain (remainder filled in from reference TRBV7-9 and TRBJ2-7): DTGVSQNPRHKITKRGQNVTFRCDPISEHNRLYWYRQTLGQGPEFLTYFQNEAQLEKSRLLSDRFSAERPKGSFSTLEIQRTEQGDSAMYLCASSPYYPFYEQYFGPGTRLTVT.

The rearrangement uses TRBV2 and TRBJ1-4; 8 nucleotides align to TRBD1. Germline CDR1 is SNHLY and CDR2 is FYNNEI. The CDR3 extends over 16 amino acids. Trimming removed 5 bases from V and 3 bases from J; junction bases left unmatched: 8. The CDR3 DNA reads TGTGCCAGCAGTTTACGGACAGGGCATGCTAATGAAAAACTGTTTTTT. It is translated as CASSLRTGHANEKLFF.

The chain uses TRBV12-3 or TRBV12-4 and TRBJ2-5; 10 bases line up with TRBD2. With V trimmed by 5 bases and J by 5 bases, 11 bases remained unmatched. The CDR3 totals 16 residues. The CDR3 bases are TGTGCCAGCAGTAACGCACCGGGACTAGCGATGGAGACCCAGTACTTC. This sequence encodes CASSNAPGLAMETQYF.

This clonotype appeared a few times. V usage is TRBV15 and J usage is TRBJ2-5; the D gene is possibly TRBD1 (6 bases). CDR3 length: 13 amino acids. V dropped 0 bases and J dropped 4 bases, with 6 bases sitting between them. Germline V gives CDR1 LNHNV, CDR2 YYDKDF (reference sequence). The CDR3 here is CATSRDRGETQYF. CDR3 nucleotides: TGTGCCACCAGCAGAGACAGGGGAGAGACCCAGTACTTC.

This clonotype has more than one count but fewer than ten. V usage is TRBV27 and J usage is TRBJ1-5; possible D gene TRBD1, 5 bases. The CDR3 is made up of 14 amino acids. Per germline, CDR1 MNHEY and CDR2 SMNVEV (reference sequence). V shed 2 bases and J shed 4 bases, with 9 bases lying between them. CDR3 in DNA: TGTGCCAGCAGTTTAGGGGGGGTAAATCAGCCCCAGCATTTT. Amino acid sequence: CASSLGGVNQPQHF.

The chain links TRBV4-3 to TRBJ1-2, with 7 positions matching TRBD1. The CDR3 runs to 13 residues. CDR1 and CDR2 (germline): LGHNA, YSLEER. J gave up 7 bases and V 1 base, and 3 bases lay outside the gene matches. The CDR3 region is CASSQGQGTGYTF. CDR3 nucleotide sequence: TGCGCCAGCAGCCAAGGACAGGGTACTGGCTACACCTTC.

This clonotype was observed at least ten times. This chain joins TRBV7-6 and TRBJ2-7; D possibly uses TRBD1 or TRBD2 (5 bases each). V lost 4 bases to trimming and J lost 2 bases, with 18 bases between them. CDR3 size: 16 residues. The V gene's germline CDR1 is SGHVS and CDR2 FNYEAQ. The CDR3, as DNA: TGTGCCAGCAGCTCGGGATGGGATGAGGACACCTACGAGCAGTACTTC. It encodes CASSSGWDEDTYEQYF.

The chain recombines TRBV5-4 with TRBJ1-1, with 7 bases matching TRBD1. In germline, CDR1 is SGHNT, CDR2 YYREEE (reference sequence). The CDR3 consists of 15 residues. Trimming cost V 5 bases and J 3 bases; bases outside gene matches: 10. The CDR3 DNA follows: TGTGCCAGCAGTCCGCCGGGAACAGGGGACACTGAAGCTTTCTTT. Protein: CASSPPGTGDTEAFF.

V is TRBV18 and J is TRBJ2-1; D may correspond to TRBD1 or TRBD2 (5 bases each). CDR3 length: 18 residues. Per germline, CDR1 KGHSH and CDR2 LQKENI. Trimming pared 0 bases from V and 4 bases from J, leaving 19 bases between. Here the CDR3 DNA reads TGTGCCAGCTCACCACCACCAACCCCGGGACGGACTTACAATGAGCAGTTCTTC. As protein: CASSPPPTPGRTYNEQFF.

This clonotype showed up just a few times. CDR3 sequence reads: CASSSSPGGTDTQYF. DNA of the CDR3: TGTGCCAGCAGCTCCAGTCCGGGGGGCACAGATACGCAGTATTTT. J is TRBJ2-3 and V is TRBV7-3; a weak D match, TRBD2 (6 bases). There are 15 residues in the CDR3. V lost 4 bases, J lost 1 base, and 12 bases lay in between. Looked up from germline, CDR1 is SGHTA and CDR2 is FQGTGA.

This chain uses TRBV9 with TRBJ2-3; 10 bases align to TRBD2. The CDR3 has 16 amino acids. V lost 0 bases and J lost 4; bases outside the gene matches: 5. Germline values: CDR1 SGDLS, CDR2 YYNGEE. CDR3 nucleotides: TGTGCCAGCAGCGTAGGCAAGCGGGGGGGACCAGATACGCAGTATTTT. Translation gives CASSVGKRGGPDTQYF. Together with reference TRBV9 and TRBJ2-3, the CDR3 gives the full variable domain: DSGVTQTPKHLITATGQRVTLRCSPRSGDLSVYWYQQSLDQGLQFLIQYYNGEERAKGNILERFSAQQFPDLHSELNLSSLELGDSALYFCASSVGKRGGPDTQYFGPGTRLTVL.

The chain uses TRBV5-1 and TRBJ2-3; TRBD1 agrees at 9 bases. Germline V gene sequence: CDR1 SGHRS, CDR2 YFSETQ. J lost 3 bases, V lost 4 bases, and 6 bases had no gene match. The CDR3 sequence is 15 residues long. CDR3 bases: TGCGCCAGCAGCAACGGACAGGGGTTAACAGATACGCAGTATTTT. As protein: CASSNGQGLTDTQYF.

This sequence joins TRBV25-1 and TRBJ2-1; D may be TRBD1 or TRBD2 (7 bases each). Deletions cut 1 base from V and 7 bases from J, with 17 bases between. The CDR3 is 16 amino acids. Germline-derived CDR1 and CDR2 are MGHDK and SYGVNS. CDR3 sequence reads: CASSESGRGGRNEQFF. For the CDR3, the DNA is TGTGCCAGCAGTGAATCGGGCAGGGGGGGAAGAAATGAGCAGTTCTTC. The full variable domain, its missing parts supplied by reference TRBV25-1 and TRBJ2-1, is EADIYQTPRYLVIGTGKKITLECSQTMGHDKMYWYQQDPGMELHLIHYSYGVNSTEKGDLSSESTVSRIRTEHFPLTLESARPSHTSQYLCASSESGRGGRNEQFFGPGTRLTVL.

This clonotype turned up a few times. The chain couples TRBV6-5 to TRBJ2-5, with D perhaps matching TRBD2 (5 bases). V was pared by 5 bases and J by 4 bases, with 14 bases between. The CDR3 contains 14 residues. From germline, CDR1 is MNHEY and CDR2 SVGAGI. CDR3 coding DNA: TGTGCCAGCAGTGGGTGGATAGGGAGAGAGACCCAGTACTTC. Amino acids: CASSGWIGRETQYF.

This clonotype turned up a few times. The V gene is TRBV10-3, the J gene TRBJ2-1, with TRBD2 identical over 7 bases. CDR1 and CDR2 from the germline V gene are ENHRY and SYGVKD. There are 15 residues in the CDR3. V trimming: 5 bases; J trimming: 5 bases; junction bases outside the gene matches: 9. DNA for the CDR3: TGTGCCATCAGTTTGACTAGTCGGGGGGACAATGAGCAGTTCTTC. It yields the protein CAISLTSRGDNEQFF.